The 22 T cell receptor beta chains listed next were all sequenced from one sample in a study of human T cells and chemical hapten exposure. TCRdb re-called the RACE reads through MiXCR, storing one row per CDR3 protein. The profile shows about 110,000 distinct CDR3 sequences, approximately 11% of them singletons. Indicated time point: patch test 1, 2 weeks after DPC sensitization. Treatment reported: therapeutic diphenylcyclopropenone sensitization with weekly scalp DPC. The source material was whole blood, sampled in connection with sensitization to the hapten diphenylcyclopropenone (DPC). These receptors originate from a middle-aged woman with alopecia areata. Some clones in this sample may be carry-over from other donors' samples.

The genes are TRBV27 and TRBJ1-2, with D maybe TRBD1 (5 bases). V shed 1 base and J shed 0 bases, with 12 bases lying between them. CDR1 and CDR2 from the germline V gene are MNHEY and SMNVEV (reference sequence). This CDR3 is 16 amino acids long. The CDR3 is CASSLYRGGANYGYTF. CDR3 coding DNA: TGTGCCAGCAGTTTATATCGAGGAGGGGCTAACTATGGCTACACCTTC.

In this sample, this clonotype turned up a few times. This sequence joins TRBV5-5 and TRBJ2-6, with TRBD1 identical over 9 bases. V gave up 4 bases and J gave up 0 bases; unmatched junction bases: 5. The CDR3 runs 17 residues. Germline CDR1 is SGHKS and CDR2 is YYEKEE (reference sequence). DNA of the CDR3: TGTGCCAGCAGCGGGACAGGGACCTCCTCTGGGGCCAACGTCCTGACTTTC. Translation: CASSGTGTSSGANVLTF.

The chain couples TRBV29-1 to TRBJ2-4; 7 nucleotides align to TRBD2. CDR3 size: 13 residues. V trimming: 1 base; J trimming: 4 bases; junction bases outside the gene matches: 1. The germline V gene has CDR1 SQVTM and CDR2 ANQGSEA. CDR3 DNA: TGCAGCGTTGAAGCCGGGGGGAAAAACATTCAGTACTTC. This codes for CSVEAGGKNIQYF.

This clonotype was detected ten times or more. The rearrangement joins TRBV6-5 to TRBJ2-3; no reliable D call. This CDR3 region has 13 residues. Germline V gene data show CDR1 as MNHEY and CDR2 as SVGAGI. Trimming removed 5 bases from V and 4 bases from J, with 10 bases in between. The CDR3 DNA sequence: TGTGCCAGCAGTCGACCCGGTGCAGATACGCAGTATTTT. Translation gives CASSRPGADTQYF.

The sample holds many counts of this clonotype. V gene TRBV6-5 combines with J gene TRBJ1-1; unclear D gene. CDR3 length: 15 amino acids. In germline, CDR1 is MNHEY, CDR2 SVGAGI. The ends were cut back, 2 bases at V and 4 bases at J, with 14 bases in the middle. The CDR3 loop is CASSYEGYVSTEAFF. For the CDR3, the DNA is TGTGCCAGCAGTTACGAGGGTTATGTCTCCACTGAAGCTTTCTTT.

The rearrangement links TRBV29-1 to TRBJ1-1, with TRBD1 matching 8 bases. Germline CDR1 SQVTM, CDR2 ANQGSEA. With 6 bases clipped from V and 0 bases from J, the junction kept 12 bases outside the gene matches. This CDR3 is 16 amino acids long. CDR3 residues: CSVPKGRQGLNTEAFF. CDR3 bases: TGCAGCGTCCCAAAGGGAAGACAGGGGTTGAACACTGAAGCTTTCTTT.

This clonotype was recorded a few times. The rearrangement uses TRBV6-1 and TRBJ1-3; possibly TRBD1 for D (6 bases). Germline V gene lookup returns CDR1 MNHNS and CDR2 SASEGT. Trimming cost V 5 bases and J 0 bases, with 11 bases left between them. The length of the CDR3 is 15 residues. The CDR3 DNA reads TGTGCCAGCAGTAACAGGGACATCTCTGGAAACACCATATATTTT. Its translation: CASSNRDISGNTIYF.

The chain has TRBV5-5 and TRBJ1-5; TRBD1 aligns across 10 bases. This CDR3 is 16 amino acids long. J was trimmed by 3 bases and V by 1 base; bases with no gene match: 4. Germline CDR1 reads SGHKS; CDR2 reads YYEKEE (reference sequence). The CDR3: CASSLPDRGFNQPQHF. The CDR3 nucleotides read TGTGCCAGCAGCTTGCCGGACAGGGGGTTCAATCAGCCCCAGCATTTT.

V usage is TRBV9 and J usage is TRBJ1-5; possibly TRBD1 for D (6 bases). In germline, CDR1 is SGDLS, CDR2 YYNGEE. The CDR3 consists of 14 residues. The V end was cut by 2 bases, the J end by 3 bases, with 9 bases between. CDR3 sequence: CASSVTGSNQPQHF. DNA of the CDR3: TGTGCCAGCAGCGTTACAGGGTCCAATCAGCCCCAGCATTTT.

This clonotype occurred a few times. CDR3 protein: CASSYSGQSIGYTF. CDR3 coding DNA: TGTGCCAGCAGTTATTCGGGACAGAGCATTGGCTACACCTTC. The V and J genes are TRBV6-6 and TRBJ1-2, with 7 bases identical to TRBD1. The CDR3 spans 14 residues. J lost 7 bases, V lost 3 bases, and 8 bases had no gene match. CDR1 is MNHNY and CDR2 is SVGAGI in the germline V gene (reference sequence).

This clonotype was seen a handful of times. This chain links TRBV4-1 with TRBJ1-2; no firm D call. CDR1 and CDR2 (germline): MGHRA, YSYEKL. V was clipped by 0 bases and J by 5 bases, with 10 bases between them. The CDR3 has 14 residues. CDR3 nucleotide sequence: TGCGCCAGCAGCCAAGATCAGGCACCTTATGGCTACACCTTC. Encoded protein: CASSQDQAPYGYTF.

This clonotype was counted many times. This chain joins TRBV7-2 and TRBJ1-5; D remains unclear. The V gene's germline CDR1 is SGHTA and CDR2 FQGNSA. The CDR3 length is 14 residues. V lost 1 base and J 5 bases, leaving 9 bases between the germline ends. The CDR3 loop is CASSLDSLYQPQHF. The CDR3 nucleotides read TGTGCCAGCAGCTTAGACAGTCTCTATCAGCCCCAGCATTTT.

This clonotype was recorded a few times. The chain recombines TRBV12-3 or TRBV12-4 with TRBJ2-3, with D maybe TRBD1 (5 bases). The V end was cut by 3 bases, the J end by 2 bases, with 12 bases between. The CDR3 totals 15 residues. In nucleotides, the CDR3 is TGTGCCAGCAGTTTGGAGAGTGGGGCCACAGATACGCAGTATTTT. Translation gives CASSLESGATDTQYF.

A note on this clonotype: A much more abundant neighbour one base away suggests this may be a read error. The chain carries TRBV7-2 and TRBJ2-3; 10 nucleotides line up with TRBD1. This CDR3 is 15 amino acids long. Germline values: CDR1 SGHTA, CDR2 FQGNSA. The CDR3 spells CASSLGTGGTDTLYF. CDR3 in DNA: TGTGCCAGCAGCTTAGGGACAGGGGGAACAGATACGCTGTATTTT.

This clonotype was counted only a few times. This rearrangement joins TRBV29-1 to TRBJ1-1; D might be TRBD1 (6 bases). The CDR3 covers 13 residues. The germline V and J ends were trimmed by 3 bases and 4 bases, with 12 bases remaining between them. Per germline, CDR1 SQVTM and CDR2 ANQGSEA. The CDR3 reads CSVDPGAGTEAFF. The CDR3 DNA follows: TGCAGCGTTGATCCGGGGGCAGGCACTGAAGCTTTCTTT.

This clonotype has just a few counts. The chain recombines TRBV20-1 with TRBJ2-5, with 9 bases matching TRBD2. V dropped 6 bases and J dropped 5; count of bases not matched to a gene: 13. Per germline, CDR1 DFQATT and CDR2 SNEGSKA (reference sequence). This CDR3 is built from 15 residues. CDR3 sequence: CSAPRGTSPWETQYF. CDR3 in DNA: TGCAGTGCCCCACGCGGGACTAGCCCTTGGGAGACCCAGTACTTC.

V is TRBV20-1 and J is TRBJ2-4, with 7 bases fitting TRBD1. Trimming at V came to 2 bases and at J to 0 bases, leaving 7 bases not matched to a gene. Germline CDR1 DFQATT, CDR2 SNEGSKA (reference sequence). The CDR3 loop spans 16 amino acids. In nucleotides, the CDR3 is TGCAGTGCTAGACGAGGACAGGAGCTAGCCAAAAACATTCAGTACTTC. It yields the protein CSARRGQELAKNIQYF.

The chain combines TRBV12-3 or TRBV12-4 with TRBJ2-5; weak D call: TRBD1 (5 bases). Trimming removed 4 bases at V and 2 bases at J, with 11 bases between. CDR3 size: 14 residues. This CDR3 is CASSYGQVQETQYF. The CDR3 bases are TGTGCCAGCAGTTACGGACAAGTTCAAGAGACCCAGTACTTC.

This clonotype was picked up many times. The chain links TRBV19 to TRBJ1-1; weak D call: TRBD1 (5 bases). Germline V gene lookup returns CDR1 LNHDA and CDR2 SQIVND (reference sequence). CDR3 length: 16 amino acids. The V end lost 5 bases, the J end lost 4 bases, and 20 bases lay between the germline ends. The CDR3 sequence is CASSPERQGRGTEAFF. In nucleotides, the CDR3 is TGTGCCAGTAGTCCCGAAAGGCAGGGTCGCGGCACTGAAGCTTTCTTT.

This clonotype was recorded many times. The chain has TRBV7-9 and TRBJ1-1, with D unresolved. The V gene's germline CDR1 is SEHNR and CDR2 FQNEAQ (reference sequence). The CDR3 spans 13 residues. V lost 3 bases to trimming and J lost 5 bases, with 10 bases between them. The CDR3 here is CASSFSGRTEAFF. CDR3 in DNA: TGTGCCAGCAGCTTTTCGGGTCGGACTGAAGCTTTCTTT.

The sample holds a few counts of this clonotype. V usage is TRBV20-1 and J usage is TRBJ1-6, with D tentatively TRBD1 (5 bases). Trimming took off 0 bases at V and 8 bases at J, with 14 bases between the two ends. This CDR3 is 15 amino acids long. Germline CDR1 is DFQATT and CDR2 is SNEGSKA (reference sequence). DNA for the CDR3: TGCAGTGCTAGAGATCCAGGGATTCGTTATTCACCCCTCCACTTT. Translated, it gives CSARDPGIRYSPLHF.

This clonotype was counted at least ten times. J is TRBJ2-1 and V is TRBV3-1; TRBD2 matches 7 bases. The CDR3 is made up of 17 amino acids. The germline gives CDR1 LGHDT, CDR2 YNNKEL (reference sequence). The J segment lost 1 base and the V segment lost 1 base, leaving 7 bases of the junction unmatched. DNA of the CDR3: TGTGCCAGCAGCCAAGCTTCGGCGGGGGTATCCTACAATGAGCAGTTCTTC. Amino acids: CASSQASAGVSYNEQFF.